The rows below give T cell receptor beta chains drawn from one sample of a study of blood T cells in healthy people across ages. TCRdb processed the 5' RACE reads anew with MiXCR; each CDR3 protein has one entry. The sample has about 680,000 distinct CDR3 sequences, around 48% seen once. Sequencing used blood. The origin of the receptors is a woman aged 60 to 75 in good health. Each CDR3 is given with its conserved first and last residue. The order of the fields is V gene, CDR3 protein.

TRBV7-8 CASSLNIPRVNEQFF
TRBV2 CASTSGRLQYF
TRBV2 CASIRGGSEAFF
TRBV30 CAWRGTGGGQPQHF
TRBV3-1 CASSQDGAGLGNEQFF
TRBV27 CASSVTGARVYGYTF
TRBV20-1 CSADGTPNYGYTF
TRBV20-1 CSARRGELNYEQYF
TRBV11-1 CASRSDRGQETQYF
TRBV4-3 CASSNRELVRVSGYTF
TRBV10-3 CAISQSGSPGRDTQYF
TRBV4-3 CASSRGLAASNEQFF
TRBV4-1 CASSQEPSGISVQFF
TRBV7-2 CASSFGENEQYF
TRBV12-3/TRBV12-4 CASRRDRGETRYF
TRBV12-3/TRBV12-4 CASGAGQFQETQYF
TRBV15 CAASRGSGSSYEQYF
TRBV7-2 CASSLGPAPNQPQHF
TRBV4-3 CASSQDPTSGSRDEQYF
TRBV20-1 CSARDGILVETQYF
TRBV20-1 CSARSGTGSYNEQFF
TRBV28 CASSLWDRGIYEQYF
TRBV20-1 CSAGWKQETQYF
TRBV6-6 CASISGQGIHEQYF
TRBV11-2 CASSSGTGRSYEQYF
TRBV4-2 CVSSPQREDYEQYF
TRBV5-1 CASSSRYLSSYNEQFF
TRBV6-5 CASSYRLAALYNEQFF
TRBV4-2 CASSQPTSGIFEQFF
TRBV25-1 CASSDGGAEAFF
TRBV25-1 CASRAGRSSYNEQFF
TRBV28 CASSLWSGGRYNEQFF
TRBV6-6 CASKEAGGGQPQHF
TRBV7-9 CASSFTSGRDADTQYF
TRBV27 CASRTNRAQQPQHF
TRBV9 CASSVRTSGSIQYF
TRBV7-2 CASSRWGSFNEQFF
TRBV28 CASTDAGIREQYF